A selection of T cell receptor beta chains follows, all from one sample in a study of T cells in Graves' hyperthyroidism and ophthalmopathy. MiXCR was run by TCRdb on the multiplex PCR reads, yielding one entry per CDR3 protein. The repertoire holds about 640,000 distinct CDR3 sequences, with around 20% as singletons. Sample: blood. The source of these receptors is a man aged 25 to 40 with Graves' ophthalmopathy. The CDR3 runs from the conserved cysteine through the conserved F or W. A D gene is named only where the DNA matches it firmly. For some rows the clone size is stated as once, few or many, or as a class when expanded; others skip it.

abundance | j_gene | v_gene | d_gene | CDR3nt | CDR3aa
few | TRBJ1-2 | TRBV20-1 | NA | TGCAGTGCCGGGAAGAATGGCTACACCTTC | CSAGKNGYTF
few | TRBJ2-2 | TRBV5-1 | NA | TGCGCCAGCGGACTTCCGGGACACAACACCGGGGAGCTGTTTTTT | CASGLPGHNTGELFF
many | TRBJ1-1 | TRBV20-1 | NA | TGCAGTGCTAGAGATGGGGGTCGGAACACTGAAGCTTTCTTT | CSARDGGRNTEAFF
few | TRBJ2-1 | TRBV12-3/TRBV12-4 | NA | TGTGCCAGCAGTTTATGGGGGGCTGGTGACAATGAGCAGTTCTTC | CASSLWGAGDNEQFF
NA | TRBJ2-1 | TRBV30 | TRBD2 | TGTGCCTGGAGTAAGGGGTCGGGACTAGCGGGCTACAATGAGCAGTTCTTC | CAWSKGSGLAGYNEQFF
few | TRBJ2-3 | TRBV7-9 | TRBD2 | TGTGCCAGCAGCTTTTCTCAGAGCGGGACCACAGATACGCAGTATTTT | CASSFSQSGTTDTQYF
NA | TRBJ1-2 | TRBV6-2/TRBV6-3 | NA | TGTGCCAGCAGCCGGACTCGGGACGGGGGAGGCTATGGCTACACCTTC | CASSRTRDGGGYGYTF
few | TRBJ1-5 | TRBV20-1 | TRBD1 | TGCAGTGCTAGAGATTCGGGACAGGGACAATATAGCAATCAGCCCCAGCATTTT | CSARDSGQGQYSNQPQHF
NA | TRBJ2-7 | TRBV27 | TRBD2 | TGTGCCAGCAGTTTAAGGGGCCTCCTACGTAGCGGGAGGGCAGAAGAGCAGTACTTC | CASSLRGLLRSGRAEEQYF
NA | TRBJ1-1 | TRBV7-8 | NA | TGTGCCAGCAGCTTAGTGGTCCCCAGGGAACGAAGGGTGCAAGCTTTCTTT | CASSLVVPRERRVQAFF
once | TRBJ2-3 | TRBV5-1 | NA | TGCGCCAGCAGCGAGAGCGGCCGCAGGGATACGCAGTATTTT | CASSESGRRDTQYF
few | TRBJ1-2 | TRBV20-1 | NA | TGCAGTGCTAGAGTCAGGAAGGGCTATGGCTACACCTTC | CSARVRKGYGYTF
NA | TRBJ2-3 | TRBV20-1 | NA | TGCAGTCGGAGGAAGACCACAGATACGCAGTATTTT | CSRRKTTDTQYF
many | TRBJ2-7 | TRBV12-3/TRBV12-4 | NA | TGTGCCAGCAGTGAACAGGGTTCCTACGAGCAGTACTTC | CASSEQGSYEQYF
NA | TRBJ1-4 | TRBV11-2 | NA | TGTGCCAGCAGCTTTCACAGGGTAACAACTAATGAAAAACTGTTTTTT | CASSFHRVTTNEKLFF
few | TRBJ2-5 | TRBV5-1 | NA | TGCGCCAGCAGCACAGGGACTGAAGAGACCCAGTACTTC | CASSTGTEETQYF
few | TRBJ1-2 | TRBV7-3 | NA | TGTGCCAGCAGCTTAAACGCGGGCTATGGCTACACCTTC | CASSLNAGYGYTF
few | TRBJ2-6 | TRBV28 | NA | TGTGCCAGCAGTGAGGGACGCCGCTCTCCGGCCAACGTCCTGACTTTC | CASSEGRRSPANVLTF
many | TRBJ2-7 | TRBV28 | TRBD2 | TGTGCCAGCACCCAAGGACTAGGTAGCGGGACCTCTCACGAGCAGTACTTC | CASTQGLGSGTSHEQYF
many | TRBJ1-1 | TRBV11-2 | NA | TGTGCCAGCAGCTTACCCGACGCTAACACTGAAGCTTTCTTT | CASSLPDANTEAFF
many | TRBJ2-7 | TRBV2 | TRBD2 | TGTGCCAGCAGTGGGGCAGGGACTAGCGGCTACGAGCAGTACTTC | CASSGAGTSGYEQYF
few | TRBJ1-1 | TRBV20-1 | NA | TGCAGTGCTAGAGGGACATCCCTGGACACTGAAGCTTTCTTT | CSARGTSLDTEAFF
NA | TRBJ2-5 | TRBV6-5 | TRBD2 | TGTGCCAGCAGTTACTCCCTAGCGGGAGTCTCTGAGACCCAGTACTTC | CASSYSLAGVSETQYF
NA | TRBJ2-2 | TRBV24-1 | NA | TGTGCCACCATGGAGACAGTCGACACCGGGGAGCTGTTTTTT | CATMETVDTGELFF
many | TRBJ1-3 | TRBV3-1 | NA | TGTGCCAGCAGCCCCTCGGGGCGCTCTGGAAACACCATATATTTT | CASSPSGRSGNTIYF
few | TRBJ2-7 | TRBV7-9 | TRBD2 | TGTGCCAGCAGCCCACCCCTAGCGGGAGGGCTTTCCACCTACGAGCAGTACTTC | CASSPPLAGGLSTYEQYF
NA | TRBJ2-5 | TRBV14 | TRBD1 | TGTGCCAGCAGCCTTACACAGGGGGCGATATGGGAGACCCAGTACTTC | CASSLTQGAIWETQYF
NA | TRBJ2-7 | TRBV28 | NA | TGTGCCAGCAGTCCCCTTCTAGTGGGCTCCCGAAAGGACGAGCAGTACTTC | CASSPLLVGSRKDEQYF
NA | TRBJ2-3 | TRBV24-1 | TRBD2 | TGTGCCACCAGCTTCCCGGGACTAGCGGGAGTGGTCTATACGCAGTATTTT | CATSFPGLAGVVYTQYF
few | TRBJ1-1 | TRBV5-1 | TRBD1 | TGCGCCAGCAGTCTTGACAGGGTGTCTTTCTTT | CASSLDRVSFF
many | TRBJ2-7 | TRBV28 | TRBD2 | TGTGCCAGCAGCTCCGGGACTAGAACCTACGAGCAGTACTTC | CASSSGTRTYEQYF
many | TRBJ1-1 | TRBV7-3 | TRBD1 | TGTGCCAGCAGCTCGGGACAGACTAGCACTGAAGCTTTCTTT | CASSSGQTSTEAFF
few | TRBJ1-6 | TRBV2 | TRBD1 | TGTGCCAGCAGAGTCTTGGGACAGGGGGCGAATTCACCCCTCCACTTT | CASRVLGQGANSPLHF
many | TRBJ2-5 | TRBV7-2 | TRBD1 | TGTGCCAGCAGCTTAGAGGGACAGGGAGAGACCCAGTACTTC | CASSLEGQGETQYF
many | TRBJ1-1 | TRBV20-1 | NA | TGCAGTGCTAGAGATCGCGCAGGGGTATTGAACACTGAAGCTTTCTTT | CSARDRAGVLNTEAFF
few | TRBJ2-5 | TRBV4-1 | TRBD1 | TGCGCCAGCAGCCAGGGGACAGGGACTGAGACCCAGTACTTC | CASSQGTGTETQYF
few | TRBJ2-1 | TRBV20-1 | TRBD2 | TGCAGTGCGGCGAAGAGACTAGCGGGTGAGCAGTTCTTC | CSAAKRLAGEQFF
few | TRBJ1-1 | TRBV27 | TRBD1 | TGTGCCAGCAGTTGGGGACAGGAGAACACTGAAGCTTTCTTT | CASSWGQENTEAFF
few | TRBJ2-1 | TRBV28 | NA | TGTGCCAGCAGTTTTTATCGGGCGAATGAGCAGTTCTTC | CASSFYRANEQFF
NA | TRBJ2-5 | TRBV6-2/TRBV6-3 | TRBD2 | TGTGCCAGCAGTTCCATAGCGGGAGTCGAAGAGACCCAGTACTTC | CASSSIAGVEETQYF